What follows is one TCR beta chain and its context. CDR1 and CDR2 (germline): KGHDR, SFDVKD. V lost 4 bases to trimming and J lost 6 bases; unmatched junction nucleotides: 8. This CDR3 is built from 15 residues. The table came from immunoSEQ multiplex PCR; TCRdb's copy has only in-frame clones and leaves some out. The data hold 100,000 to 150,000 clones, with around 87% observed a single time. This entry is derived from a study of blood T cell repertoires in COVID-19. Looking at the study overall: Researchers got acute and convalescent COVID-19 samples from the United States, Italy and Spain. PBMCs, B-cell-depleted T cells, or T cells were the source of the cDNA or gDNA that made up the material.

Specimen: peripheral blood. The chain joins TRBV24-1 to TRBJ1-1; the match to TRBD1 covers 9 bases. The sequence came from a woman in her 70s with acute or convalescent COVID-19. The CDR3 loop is CATSDSRQGEAEAFF. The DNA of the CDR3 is TGTGCCACCAGTGACTCCAGACAGGGGGAGGCTGAAGCTTTCTTT.